This TCR beta chain was found in a study of blood T cell repertoires in COVID-19. In the authors' workflow: Counts of nucleated cells, estimated from reference gene primer amplification, were obtained. Profiled with immunoSEQ multiplex PCR; TCRdb holds only in-frame clones, not every one. V and J calls and clone size are given by that table; D and trimming were obtained from the DNA. This sample has around 140,000 clones, with more than 75% found just once. V dropped 10 bases and J dropped 5 bases, with 15 bases sitting between them. Germline V gene data show CDR1 as MNHEY and CDR2 as SVGAGI. This CDR3 is 14 amino acids long.

The clonotype originates from a human donor with acute or convalescent COVID-19. The donor label of this sample is uncertain. Sequenced: peripheral blood. The rearrangement links TRBV6-5 to TRBJ1-6; possibly TRBD1 for D (6 bases). CDR3: CATRTGFDNSPLHF. The CDR3 DNA sequence: TGTGCCACCCGTACAGGGTTCGATAATTCACCCCTCCACTTT.